This TCR beta chain was identified in a study of a mutant IDH1 vaccine in newly diagnosed glioma. Background on the study: Former treatment meant radiotherapy, temozolomide, or both; the majority had gotten both. Visits designated V12 and V13 were conducted at weeks 35 and 47, respectively.

Germline-derived CDR1 and CDR2 are KGHSH and LQKENI. The CDR3 is 14 residues long. With 3 bases clipped from V and 5 bases from J, the junction kept 3 bases outside the gene matches. Time point indicated: week 47, end of study. Alongside topical imiquimod, each dose of vaccine comprised 300 ug of mutant IDH1 20-mer peptide. With respect to this clone: Its antigen remains unidentified.

The assay was immunoSEQ multiplex PCR, and TCRdb's table has in-frame clones only and misses some. The data show about 50,000 clones, less than 80% seen once. The rearrangement links TRBV18 to TRBJ1-1; TRBD1 matches 10 bases. The material was PBMCs, obtained from a glioma patient whose treatment included an IDH1 peptide vaccine. The clonotype comes from a man aged 45-60 years with glioma. CDR3: CASSPTGGETEAFF. The CDR3 DNA sequence: TGTGCCAGCTCACCGACAGGGGGCGAGACTGAAGCTTTCTTT.